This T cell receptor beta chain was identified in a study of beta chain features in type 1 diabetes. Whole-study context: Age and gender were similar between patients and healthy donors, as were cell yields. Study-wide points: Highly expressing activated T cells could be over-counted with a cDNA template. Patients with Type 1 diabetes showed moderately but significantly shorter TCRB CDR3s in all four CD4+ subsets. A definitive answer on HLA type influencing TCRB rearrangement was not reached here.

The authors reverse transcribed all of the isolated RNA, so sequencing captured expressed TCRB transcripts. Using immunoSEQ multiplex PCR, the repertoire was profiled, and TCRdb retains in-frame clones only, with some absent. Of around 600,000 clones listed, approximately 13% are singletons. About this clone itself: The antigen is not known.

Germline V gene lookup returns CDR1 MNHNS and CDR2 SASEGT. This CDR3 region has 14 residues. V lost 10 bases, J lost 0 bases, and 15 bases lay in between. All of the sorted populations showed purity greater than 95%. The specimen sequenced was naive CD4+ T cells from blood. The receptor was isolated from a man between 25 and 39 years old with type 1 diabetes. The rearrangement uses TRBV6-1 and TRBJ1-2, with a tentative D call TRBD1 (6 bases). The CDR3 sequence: CATQSGATNYGYTF. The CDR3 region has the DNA TGTGCCACCCAATCGGGGGCAACTAACTATGGCTACACCTTC.